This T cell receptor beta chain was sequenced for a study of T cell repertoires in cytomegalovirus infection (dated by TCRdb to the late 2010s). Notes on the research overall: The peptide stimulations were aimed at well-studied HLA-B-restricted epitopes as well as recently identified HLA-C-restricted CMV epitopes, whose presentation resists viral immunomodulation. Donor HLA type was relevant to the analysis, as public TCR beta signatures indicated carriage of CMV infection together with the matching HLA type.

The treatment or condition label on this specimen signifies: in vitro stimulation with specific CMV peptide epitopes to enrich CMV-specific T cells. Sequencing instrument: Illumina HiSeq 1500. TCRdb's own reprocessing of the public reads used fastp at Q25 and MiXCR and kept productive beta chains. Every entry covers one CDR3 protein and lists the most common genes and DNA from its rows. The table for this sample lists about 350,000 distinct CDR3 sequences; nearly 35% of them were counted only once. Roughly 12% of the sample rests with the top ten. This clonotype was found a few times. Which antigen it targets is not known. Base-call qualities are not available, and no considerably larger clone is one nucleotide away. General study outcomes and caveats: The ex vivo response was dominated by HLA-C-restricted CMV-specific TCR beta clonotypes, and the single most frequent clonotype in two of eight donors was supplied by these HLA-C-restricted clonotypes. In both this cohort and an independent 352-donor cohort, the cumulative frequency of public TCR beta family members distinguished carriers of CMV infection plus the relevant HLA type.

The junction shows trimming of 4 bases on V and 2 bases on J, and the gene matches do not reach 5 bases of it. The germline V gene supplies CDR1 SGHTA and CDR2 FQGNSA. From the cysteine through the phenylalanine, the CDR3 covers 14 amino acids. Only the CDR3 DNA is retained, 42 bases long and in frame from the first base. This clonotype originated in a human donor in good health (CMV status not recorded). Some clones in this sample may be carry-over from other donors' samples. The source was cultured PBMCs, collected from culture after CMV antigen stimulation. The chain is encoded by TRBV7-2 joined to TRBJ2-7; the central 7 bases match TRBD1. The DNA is TGTGCCAGCAGCTACGACAGGGCGGCCTACGAGCAGTACTTC. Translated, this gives CASSYDRAAYEQYF.